The source of this TCR beta chain is a study of identical twins. Regarding the study as a whole: Out-of-frame alpha sequences common to twins were enriched for low generation probability.

V lost 0 bases to trimming and J lost 0 bases, with 9 bases between them. From germline, CDR1 is LGHNA and CDR2 YNFKEQ. This CDR3 has 15 amino acids. This clonotype was picked up a small number of times. Antigen unknown. TCRdb called the 5' RACE reads again in MiXCR, with one record for every CDR3 protein. The table has about 470,000 distinct CDR3 sequences, roughly 26% seen once. This sample was also put to use in a study of T cells expressing NK-cell markers. Per that paper: Sorted T-cell subsets CD3+CD56+NKG2C+, CD3+CD56+NKG2C- and CD3+CD56-NKG2C+ were TCR beta-sequenced.

This TCR derives from a woman aged 18-30 years in good health. The material sequenced was CD4+ T cells sorted from blood. V usage is TRBV4-2 and J usage is TRBJ2-7; D possibly corresponds to TRBD2 (5 bases). This CDR3 reads CASSQDRGSSYEQYF. CDR3 DNA sequence: TGTGCCAGCAGCCAAGATCGAGGGAGCTCCTACGAGCAGTACTTC.